This TCR beta chain was sequenced for a study of chemoradiotherapy in HPV16-positive cancers. Study observations and caveats: Candidate HPV-specific clones and E7-related TCR motifs grew in tumor during treatment. Only two HPV16-positive patients supplied the functional HPV-specificity definition.

As concerns this clone: Its antigen is undetermined.

The CDR3 has 12 amino acids. The germline V gene encodes CDR1 SNHLY and CDR2 FYNNEI. J was trimmed by 7 bases and V by 10 bases; bases with no gene match: 7. The method was immunoSEQ multiplex PCR; TCRdb's version includes in-frame clones alone and lacks a portion of them. The table records more than 25,000 clones, 85% to 95% of them present only once. The clonotype originates from a human donor with HPV-associated anogenital cancer. The source was blood, collected from a patient who underwent chemoradiotherapy. The rearrangement uses TRBV2 and TRBJ1-1; 9 bases agree with TRBD1. The CDR3 loop reads CATLGDRVEAFF. The CDR3 DNA is TGTGCCACCCTTGGGGACAGGGTTGAAGCTTTCTTT.